The 28 T cell receptor beta chains in this list originate from one sample, sequenced in a study of regulatory T cells in long-lasting Graves disease. Through Arm-PCR of CDR3 regions and iRepertoire HTBI primers, TCR beta libraries were built. TCRdb independently ran MiXCR on the multiplex PCR reads; one entry per CDR3 protein. The sample includes about 440,000 distinct CDR3 sequences, under 15% of them seen just once. Described time point: newly diagnosed GD, antithyroid drugs for less than 3 months. Following extraction of RNA from PBMCs, that RNA was used to make the TCR library. This sample was also put to use in a study of T cells in Graves' hyperthyroidism and ophthalmopathy.

The sequences come from peripheral blood mononuclear cells (PBMCs), collected at new diagnosis, from a patient treated with antithyroid drugs. All receptors derive from a woman younger than 45 with Graves disease.

The gene calls are TRBV12-3 or TRBV12-4 and TRBJ2-1; 7 bases line up with TRBD1. This CDR3 is built from 12 residues. V lost 7 bases, J lost 8 bases, and 5 bases stayed unmatched. For the CDR3, the DNA is TGTGCCAGCAAACAGGGGACGGATGAGCAGTTCTTC. This translates into CASKQGTDEQFF.

The chain links TRBV11-2 to TRBJ2-3; D might be TRBD2 (6 bases). The ends were cut back, 7 bases at V and 6 bases at J, with 11 bases in the middle. Germline CDR1 is SGHAT and CDR2 is FQNNGV. CDR3 length: 12 residues. CDR3 protein: CASIGGGDTQYF. The CDR3, as DNA: TGTGCCAGCATCGGTGGGGGGGATACGCAGTATTTT.

The chain employs TRBV24-1 and TRBJ1-5, with TRBD1 identical over 10 bases. The junction had 6 bases not matched to a gene; V was cut back by 7 bases and J by 7 bases. Germline assignment: CDR1 KGHDR and CDR2 SFDVKD. The CDR3 runs 14 residues. Written as DNA, the CDR3 is TGTGCCACCAGCCATAGGGACAGGGGACAGCCCCAGCATTTT. Its translation: CATSHRDRGQPQHF.

In its sample, this clonotype was seen a few times. The rearrangement links TRBV5-1 to TRBJ2-7, with 9 nucleotides matching TRBD2. Germline V gene lookup returns CDR1 SGHRS and CDR2 YFSETQ. CDR3 length: 16 amino acids. V shed 3 bases, J shed 3 bases, and the junction held 10 bases outside the gene matches. CDR3 in amino acids: CASSSRGLADHYEQYF. Written as DNA, the CDR3 is TGCGCCAGCAGCTCGAGGGGACTAGCTGATCACTACGAGCAGTACTTC.

At least ten counts were recorded for this clonotype. The rearrangement joins TRBV5-1 to TRBJ2-5; unclear D gene. Looked up from germline, CDR1 is SGHRS and CDR2 is YFSETQ. V was pared by 4 bases and J by 1 base, with 14 bases between. This CDR3 region has 15 residues. In DNA form, the CDR3 reads TGCGCCAGCAGCCCAAATCCACCACTCCAAGAGACCCAGTACTTC. Encoded protein: CASSPNPPLQETQYF.

In this sample, this clonotype turned up many times. The chain has TRBV5-5 and TRBJ1-4; D unresolved. The V gene lost 2 bases and the J gene lost 8 bases, with 10 bases spanning the gap. In germline, CDR1 is SGHKS, CDR2 YYEKEE (reference sequence). The CDR3 has 13 amino acids. CDR3 coding DNA: TGTGCCAGCAGCTTACCGGGGAGGGAAAAACTGTTTTTT. This gives the protein CASSLPGREKLFF.

In this sample, this clonotype turned up a few times. The chain links TRBV9 to TRBJ2-7; D is unresolved. V was shortened by 0 bases and J by 5 bases, with 6 bases between the two germline ends. Germline lookup yields CDR1 SGDLS and CDR2 YYNGEE. The CDR3 loop spans 12 amino acids. CDR3 amino acids: CASSVGEDEQYF. The CDR3 region has the DNA TGTGCCAGCAGCGTAGGAGAGGACGAGCAGTACTTC.

This clonotype was counted ten times or more. The chain has TRBV12-3 or TRBV12-4 and TRBJ2-3; tentative D call: TRBD1 (5 bases). The CDR3 contains 13 residues. The V end was cut by 6 bases, the J end by 4 bases, with 11 bases between. CDR3 amino acids: CASRGRPADTQYF. CDR3 sequence (DNA): TGTGCCAGCAGGGGGCGCCCCGCAGATACGCAGTATTTT.

The V call is TRBV20-1, the J call TRBJ1-1; 8 bases are a match to TRBD1. CDR3 size: 14 residues. From germline, CDR1 is DFQATT and CDR2 SNEGSKA (reference sequence). The V segment lost 7 bases and the J segment 4 bases; nucleotides outside the gene matches: 11. Written as DNA, the CDR3 is TGCAGTGGAACAAGGACAGGGAGAGGCACTGAAGCTTTCTTT. Protein sequence: CSGTRTGRGTEAFF.

This clonotype has only a few counts. The chain uses TRBV29-1 and TRBJ1-1; D is undetermined. The CDR3 length is 13 residues. V shed 3 bases and J shed 2 bases, with 10 bases lying between them. Per germline, CDR1 SQVTM and CDR2 ANQGSEA. This chain's CDR3 is CSVDYRTNTEAFF. For the CDR3, the DNA is TGCAGCGTTGATTACCGGACTAACACTGAAGCTTTCTTT.

The chain has TRBV27 and TRBJ1-1; no definite D call. CDR3 length equals 13 residues. Trimming cost V 3 bases and J 8 bases, with 13 bases left between them. CDR1 and CDR2 from the germline V gene are MNHEY and SMNVEV (reference sequence). CDR3 sequence: CASSFEGIDEAFF. CDR3 nucleotides: TGTGCCAGCAGTTTTGAAGGAATTGACGAAGCTTTCTTT.

The rearrangement uses TRBV11-1 and TRBJ1-2; possibly TRBD1 for D (5 bases). The germline gives CDR1 SGHAT, CDR2 FQDESV (reference sequence). The CDR3 covers 16 residues. Trimming took off 5 bases at V and 0 bases at J, with 16 bases between the two ends. The CDR3 loop is CASSPDPGLTNYGYTF. The CDR3 nucleotides are TGTGCCAGCAGCCCTGACCCGGGACTGACTAACTATGGCTACACCTTC.

This clonotype was observed a handful of times. This chain uses TRBV3-1 with TRBJ2-1; 10 bases map to TRBD2. With 2 bases clipped from V and 5 bases from J, the junction kept 0 bases outside the gene matches. This CDR3 has 14 amino acids. Germline assignment: CDR1 LGHDT and CDR2 YNNKEL (reference sequence). The CDR3 is CASSQTSGNNEQFF. In nucleotides, the CDR3 is TGTGCCAGCAGCCAAACTAGCGGGAACAATGAGCAGTTCTTC.

V usage is TRBV11-2 and J usage is TRBJ2-1, with 15 bases fitting TRBD2. The junction had 3 bases not matched to a gene; V was cut back by 3 bases and J by 9 bases. From germline, CDR1 is SGHAT and CDR2 FQNNGV. This CDR3 has 15 residues. CDR3 residues: CASSFPGLAGGEQFF. DNA for the CDR3: TGTGCCAGCAGCTTCCCGGGACTAGCGGGAGGTGAGCAGTTCTTC.

This clonotype turned up a few times. The chain couples TRBV4-2 to TRBJ2-1, with 7 bases fitting TRBD2. Trimming removed 3 bases from V and 4 bases from J; junction bases left unmatched: 15. The CDR3 consists of 18 residues. In germline, CDR1 is LGHNA, CDR2 YNFKEQ. The chain's CDR3 is CASSQTKTSKDQYNEQFF. The CDR3 coding sequence is TGTGCCAGCAGCCAGACCAAGACTAGCAAAGACCAGTACAATGAGCAGTTCTTC.

V usage is TRBV29-1 and J usage is TRBJ2-1; the match to TRBD2 covers 10 bases. The J segment lost 8 bases and the V segment lost 7 bases, leaving 8 bases of the junction unmatched. Germline V CDR1 and CDR2: SQVTM, ANQGSEA. This CDR3 contains 13 residues. Written as DNA, the CDR3 is TGCAGCGGGGGAGCGGGAGGGCCCGATGAGCAGTTCTTC. This encodes CSGGAGGPDEQFF.

This clonotype was counted at least ten times. This chain uses TRBV28 with TRBJ1-2; no firm D call. V was pared by 3 bases and J by 8 bases, with 13 bases between. Germline CDR1 is MDHEN and CDR2 is SYDVKM. The CDR3 sequence is 13 residues long. CDR3 protein: CASSLVTSGGYTF. CDR3 nucleotide sequence: TGTGCCAGCAGTTTGGTGACGAGCGGAGGCTACACCTTC.

There are many counts of this clonotype. CDR3 nucleotide sequence: TGTGCCACCAGCAGCTATTATGGCTACACCTTC. Translation: CATSSYYGYTF. The rearrangement joins TRBV15 to TRBJ1-2; D gene unclear. The germline V gene encodes CDR1 LNHNV and CDR2 YYDKDF (reference sequence). With 3 bases removed from V and 5 bases from J, the gap between germline ends came to 4 bases. The CDR3 has 11 amino acids. The full variable domain, its missing parts supplied by reference TRBV15 and TRBJ1-2, is DAMVIQNPRYQVTQFGKPVTLSCSQTLNHNVMYWYQQKSSQAPKLLFHYYDKDFNNEADTPDNFQSRRPNTSFCFLDIRSPGLGDTAMYLCATSSYYGYTFGSGTRLTVV.

This clonotype was recorded many times. The chain has TRBV3-1 and TRBJ2-1; D may be TRBD1 or TRBD2 (5 bases each). V lost 5 bases, J lost 13 bases, and 15 bases lay in between. In germline, CDR1 is LGHDT, CDR2 YNNKEL (reference sequence). The CDR3 consists of 12 residues. Written as DNA, the CDR3 is TGTGCCAGCAGCGACGGGGCTCTATCACAGTTCTTC. This translates into CASSDGALSQFF.

Many counts were recorded for this clonotype. This rearrangement joins TRBV6-5 to TRBJ2-7, with 7 bases aligning to TRBD1. The CDR3 extends over 15 amino acids. Trimming took 2 bases from V and 4 from J; bases not matched to a gene: 8. Germline lookup yields CDR1 MNHEY and CDR2 SVGAGI. DNA of the CDR3: TGTGCCAGCAGTTACCCGAGACAGGGTAGTTACGAGCAGTACTTC. Amino acid sequence: CASSYPRQGSYEQYF.

This chain links TRBV4-1 with TRBJ2-2, with D possibly TRBD2 on 5 matching bases. This CDR3 contains 17 residues. Germline-derived CDR1 and CDR2 are MGHRA and YSYEKL. V gave up 1 base and J gave up 0 bases, with 12 bases separating them. CDR3 bases: TGCGCCAGCAGCCAAGCCTCGGGCGGGCCGAACACCGGGGAGCTGTTTTTT. This sequence encodes CASSQASGGPNTGELFF.

This clonotype was counted many times. The V call is TRBV30, the J call TRBJ1-2; a weak D match, TRBD1 (5 bases). The CDR3 has 13 amino acids. Trimming removed 5 bases at V and 3 bases at J, with 13 bases between. Germline loops: CDR1 GTSNPN, CDR2 SVGIG (reference sequence). This CDR3 is CAWWGGDYYGYTF. For the CDR3, the DNA is TGTGCCTGGTGGGGGGGGGACTACTATGGCTACACCTTC.

CDR3 coding DNA: TGCGCCAGCAGCGGGGCGGGTTGGACTGAAGCTTTCTTT. Translating it yields CASSGAGWTEAFF. The V and J genes are TRBV5-1 and TRBJ1-1, with D possibly TRBD1 on 5 matching bases. The V end was cut by 4 bases, the J end by 5 bases, with 12 bases between. Per the germline V gene, CDR1 is SGHRS and CDR2 is YFSETQ. The CDR3 is 13 amino acids.

This chain connects TRBV27 to TRBJ2-3; 9 nucleotides align to TRBD1. In germline, CDR1 is MNHEY, CDR2 SMNVEV (reference sequence). Losses at the gene ends were 0 bases for V and 1 base for J; bases not matched to a gene: 11. The CDR3 length is 19 residues. The CDR3 loop is CASSLSWDRVGLGTDTQYF. CDR3 bases: TGTGCCAGCAGTTTATCGTGGGACAGGGTCGGATTAGGCACAGATACGCAGTATTTT.

This clonotype was observed at least ten times. This chain joins TRBV24-1 and TRBJ2-3, with D hard to call. Per the germline V gene, CDR1 is KGHDR and CDR2 is SFDVKD. The CDR3 length is 12 residues. V lost 4 bases to trimming and J lost 2 bases, with 3 bases between them. The CDR3 spells CATSETTDTQYF. The CDR3 nucleotides are TGTGCCACCAGTGAGACCACAGATACGCAGTATTTT.

This clonotype was seen ten or more times. The chain combines TRBV12-3 or TRBV12-4 with TRBJ2-6; TRBD2 is a possible D gene (6 bases). V lost 7 bases and J 2 bases, leaving 12 bases between the germline ends. The CDR3 is 15 residues long. CDR3 DNA: TGTGCCAGCACCTTCGGGGAGGCTGGGGCCAACGTCCTGACTTTC. Protein product: CASTFGEAGANVLTF.

This clonotype has a handful of counts. V gene TRBV2 combines with J gene TRBJ1-6; D is unclear. Deletions cut 7 bases from V and 7 bases from J, with 11 bases between. In germline, CDR1 is SNHLY, CDR2 FYNNEI. There are 13 residues in the CDR3. This chain's CDR3 is CASKGTQNSPLHF. The CDR3 DNA is TGTGCCAGCAAGGGCACCCAGAATTCACCCCTCCACTTT.

This clonotype came up many times. The rearrangement joins TRBV14 to TRBJ1-2, with unresolved D. Germline values: CDR1 SGHDN, CDR2 FVKESK. This CDR3 has 15 amino acids. V was cut by 3 bases and J by 3 bases, with 14 bases left in between. CDR3 residues: CASSQSGRAHYGYTF. CDR3 bases: TGTGCCAGCAGCCAGTCAGGCCGGGCCCACTATGGCTACACCTTC.